One sample yielded the 8 T cell receptor beta chains listed below, sequenced in a study of shared clonotypes between healthy human individuals. Naive CD8 cells lacked CD45RO and underwent positive selection for CCR7, leaving out terminally differentiated effector memory CD45RA+ cells. This table comes from immunoSEQ multiplex PCR, and its TCRdb copy is limited to in-frame clones, with some not included. Of about 600,000 clones listed, roughly 96% are singletons. The sequencing input was naive CD8+ T cells sorted from blood. These TCRs come from a woman in her 30s in good health.

The chain joins TRBV19 to TRBJ1-2; no clear D gene. With 8 bases removed from V and 4 bases from J, the gap between germline ends came to 20 bases. The V gene's germline CDR1 is LNHDA and CDR2 SQIVND (reference sequence). CDR3 length: 15 amino acids. In nucleotides, the CDR3 is TGTGCCAGTCTAAGTACTGACGCCGAGGGCTATGGCTACACCTTC. It codes for CASLSTDAEGYGYTF.

This chain uses TRBV27 with TRBJ1-5; D perhaps matches TRBD1 (6 bases). Per the germline V gene, CDR1 is MNHEY and CDR2 is SMNVEV (reference sequence). V dropped 3 bases and J dropped 1 base, with 7 bases sitting between them. The CDR3 sequence is 14 residues long. CDR3 residues: CASSLDRSNQPQHF. The CDR3 DNA reads as TGTGCCAGCAGTTTGGACAGAAGCAATCAGCCCCAGCATTTT.

The chain carries TRBV7-9 and TRBJ1-1, with no clear D. Germline CDR1 and CDR2: SEHNR and FQNEAQ (reference sequence). Trimming took off 5 bases at V and 5 bases at J, with 12 bases between the two ends. This CDR3 comprises 13 residues. The CDR3 bases are TGTGCCAGCAGCCTTTTTGGAGGGACTGAAGCTTTCTTT. It yields the protein CASSLFGGTEAFF.

The rearrangement uses TRBV5-6 and TRBJ2-1; 12 bases map to TRBD2. After removal of 0 bases from V and 8 bases from J, the junction contained 9 bases not matched to a gene. The CDR3 runs 17 residues. The germline V gene has CDR1 SGHDT and CDR2 YYEEEE. In nucleotides, the CDR3 is TGTGCCAGCAGCTTGGCCGCACCTAGCGGGAGGGTTTATGAGCAGTTCTTC. It specifies CASSLAAPSGRVYEQFF.

V and J are TRBV9 and TRBJ1-3; D is unclear. Germline CDR1 reads SGDLS; CDR2 reads YYNGEE. This CDR3 region has 14 residues. The V end lost 7 bases, the J end lost 0 bases, and 11 bases lay between the germline ends. The CDR3 bases are TGTGCCAGCCCCTCCTTAGACTCTGGAAACACCATATATTTT. Encoded protein: CASPSLDSGNTIYF.

Worth noting for this clone: The sample has other DNA sequences that encode this CDR3 too. The J gene is TRBJ2-7, the V gene TRBV6-5, with D possibly being TRBD2 (5 bases). The CDR3 covers 14 residues. Germline V gives CDR1 MNHEY, CDR2 SVGAGI. The V end was cut by 0 bases, the J end by 1 base, with 7 bases between. The CDR3 sequence is CASSYSSGSYEQYF. The CDR3 DNA sequence: TGTGCCAGCAGTTACTCATCGGGATCCTACGAGCAGTACTTC.

V is TRBV28 and J is TRBJ2-7; tentatively, D is TRBD2 (5 bases). CDR1 and CDR2 from the germline V gene are MDHEN and SYDVKM. Between the trimmed V and J ends, which lost 6 bases and 5 bases, there was a span of 23 bases. The CDR3 is 16 residues long. The CDR3 spells CASSFNFGLRMNEQYF. Written as DNA, the CDR3 is TGTGCCAGCAGCTTTAACTTTGGACTGAGGATGAACGAGCAGTACTTC.

The gene calls are TRBV7-6 and TRBJ2-1; TRBD2 matches 12 bases. CDR3 size: 16 residues. The trim removed 4 bases at V and 9 bases at J, leaving 10 bases unmatched. CDR1 and CDR2 (germline): SGHVS, FNYEAQ. The CDR3 spells CASSSRTSGARGEQFF. Written as DNA, the CDR3 is TGTGCCAGCAGCTCCCGGACTAGCGGGGCCAGGGGTGAGCAGTTCTTC.